This TCR beta chain was sequenced in a study of T-cell reconstitution after alpha-beta-depleted transplantation in children. CDR3 size: 12 residues. Germline lookup yields CDR1 SQVTM and CDR2 ANQGSEA. V gave up 4 bases and J gave up 6 bases, with 12 bases separating them. Unique molecular identifiers were incorporated during preparation of the TCRbeta library. TCRdb called the PCR reads again in MiXCR, with one record for every CDR3 protein. The repertoire holds some 530,000 distinct CDR3 sequences, with approximately 13% as singletons. This clonotype was obtained from a human donor who donated a stem cell graft to a child with combined immunodeficiency. The chain carries TRBV29-1 and TRBJ1-2, with a possible D match to TRBD1 (5 bases). The specimen comprised PBMCs from the stem cell graft donor, sampled from the stem cell graft. DNA for the CDR3: TGCAGCGTTGTATCAGGCAGGGATGGCTACACCTTC. Amino acids: CSVVSGRDGYTF.